This passage covers 26 T cell receptor beta chains from one sample sequenced in a study of T cell responses to AZD1222 COVID-19 vaccine. The repertoire was sequenced with immunoSEQ multiplex PCR; TCRdb's copy has only in-frame clones and lacks some. Among about 150,000 clones listed, roughly 91% were seen once. The sequenced sample was peripheral blood, obtained 28 days after the second AZD1222 dose. These receptors came from an adult who received the AZD1222 COVID-19 vaccine.

The sample holds one count of this clone. The chain couples TRBV1 to TRBJ1-2. TRBV1 is marked as a pseudogene. The CDR3 length is 16 residues. CDR3 nucleotide sequence: TGCACCAGCAGCCAAGAGTCCTCGAGGGCAGGCGATGGCTACACCTTC. This translates into CTSSQESSRAGDGYTF.

This chain connects TRBV4-1 to TRBJ1-2, with D perhaps matching TRBD1 (5 bases). The CDR3 contains 16 residues. V was pared by 0 bases and J by 5 bases, with 16 bases between. Germline V gives CDR1 MGHRA, CDR2 YSYEKL. The CDR3 DNA sequence: TGCGCCAGCAGCCAAGAGAGACAGTATACCGAGTATGGCTACACCTTC. Its protein product is CASSQERQYTEYGYTF.

Only one count was recorded for this clone. This chain links TRBV7-2 with TRBJ1-5; D unclear. CDR1 SGHTA and CDR2 FQGNSA come from the germline V gene. This CDR3 contains 13 residues. V was trimmed by 5 bases and J by 3 bases, leaving 8 bases between them. CDR3 in DNA: TGTGCCAGCAGCCCCACTAACAATCAGCCCCAGCATTTT. It yields the protein CASSPTNNQPQHF.

This chain joins TRBV7-9 and TRBJ2-1; TRBD2 agrees at 14 bases. The CDR3 extends over 15 amino acids. CDR1 is SEHNR and CDR2 is FQNEAQ in the germline V gene (reference sequence). With V trimmed by 4 bases and J by 6 bases, 2 bases remained unmatched. This CDR3 reads CASSSTSGGANEQFF. CDR3 in DNA: TGTGCCAGCAGCTCGACTAGCGGGGGGGCCAATGAGCAGTTCTTC.

The chain combines TRBV9 with TRBJ2-2, with 16 bases aligning to TRBD2. The J segment lost 4 bases and the V segment lost 6 bases, leaving 6 bases of the junction unmatched. The germline CDR1 and CDR2 sequences are SGDLS and YYNGEE. The CDR3 covers 17 residues. The CDR3 region is CASTGTSGGAGTGELFF. The CDR3 region has the DNA TGTGCCAGCACCGGGACTAGCGGGGGGGCAGGCACCGGGGAGCTGTTTTTT.

This chain joins TRBV7-2 and TRBJ2-7; TRBD1 might be the D (7 bases). Between the trimmed V and J ends, which lost 4 bases and 7 bases, there was a span of 8 bases. This CDR3 contains 11 residues. From germline, CDR1 is SGHTA and CDR2 FQGNSA. The CDR3 spells CASSSGGEQYF. Here the CDR3 DNA reads TGTGCCAGCAGCTCAGGGGGGGAGCAGTACTTC.

The rearrangement uses TRBV9 and TRBJ2-7, with 7 positions matching TRBD1. Per germline, CDR1 SGDLS and CDR2 YYNGEE. The CDR3 is made up of 15 amino acids. V shed 2 bases and J 3 bases; nucleotides not matched to a gene: 8. The CDR3 nucleotides are TGTGCCAGCAGCGTGGATGGGACAGTGTTCTACGAGCAGTACTTC. Translating gives CASSVDGTVFYEQYF.

This chain joins TRBV6-6 and TRBJ2-5; D possibly corresponds to TRBD2 (5 bases). The V end was cut by 4 bases, the J end by 1 base, with 16 bases between. CDR3 length: 16 residues. CDR1 and CDR2 (germline): MNHNY, SVGAGI (reference sequence). CDR3 DNA sequence: TGTGCCAGCAGTTTGGTTTGGCCCGGGATCCAAGAGACCCAGTACTTC. Translating gives CASSLVWPGIQETQYF.

This chain joins TRBV27 and TRBJ1-6; TRBD1 might be the D (5 bases). The length of the CDR3 is 16 residues. Germline values: CDR1 MNHEY, CDR2 SMNVEV (reference sequence). V was shortened by 2 bases and J by 6 bases, with 14 bases between the two germline ends. CDR3 sequence (DNA): TGTGCCAGCAGTTTACACCGGGACGCCCGTAATTCACCCCTCCACTTT. Translating gives CASSLHRDARNSPLHF.

The chain carries TRBV5-4 and TRBJ1-2; 7 nucleotides match TRBD1. V lost 4 bases, J lost 5 bases, and 5 bases stayed unmatched. The CDR3 contains 13 residues. Germline-derived CDR1 and CDR2 are SGHNT and YYREEE (reference sequence). This CDR3 is CASSPTGEYGYTF. The CDR3 nucleotides read TGTGCCAGCAGCCCCACAGGGGAGTATGGCTACACCTTC.

V is TRBV19 and J is TRBJ1-1, with D unresolved. The CDR3 contains 13 residues. Germline values: CDR1 LNHDA, CDR2 SQIVND (reference sequence). V lost 3 bases and J 1 base, leaving 6 bases between the germline ends. Written as DNA, the CDR3 is TGTGCCAGTAGTATTTCTAAGAACACTGAAGCTTTCTTT. This gives the protein CASSISKNTEAFF.

The V gene is TRBV19, the J gene TRBJ2-3; TRBD1 aligns across 7 bases. Germline CDR1 is LNHDA and CDR2 is SQIVND (reference sequence). The CDR3 covers 14 residues. With 2 bases clipped from V and 6 bases from J, the junction kept 5 bases outside the gene matches. The CDR3 is CASSIQQGSDTQYF. CDR3 coding DNA: TGTGCCAGTAGTATACAACAGGGGAGTGATACGCAGTATTTT.

The V call is TRBV5-1, the J call TRBJ2-2; 12 bases fit TRBD2. CDR1 and CDR2 from the germline V gene are SGHRS and YFSETQ. The CDR3 has 16 residues. V was clipped by 1 base and J by 4 bases; unmatched bases: 2. The CDR3 region has the DNA TGCGCCAGCAGCTTGCGGGGACTAGCGGGCACCGGGGAGCTGTTTTTT. Translating gives CASSLRGLAGTGELFF.

The V call is TRBV7-9, the J call TRBJ1-6; D is undetermined. Germline V gene sequence: CDR1 SEHNR, CDR2 FQNEAQ (reference sequence). The CDR3 consists of 15 residues. V lost 5 bases to trimming and J lost 7 bases, with 15 bases between them. CDR3 DNA: TGTGCCAGCAGCGCCGCCGGGAACGTAAATTCACCCCTCCACTTT. This sequence encodes CASSAAGNVNSPLHF.

The genes are TRBV30 and TRBJ1-5, with a weak D call TRBD1 (6 bases). This CDR3 spans 15 amino acids. Germline CDR1 reads GTSNPN; CDR2 reads SVGIG (reference sequence). V was shortened by 0 bases and J by 0 bases, with 9 bases between the two germline ends. The CDR3 DNA reads as TGTGCCTGGAGTGTGGGGGCGTATAGCAATCAGCCCCAGCATTTT. This encodes CAWSVGAYSNQPQHF.

The chain is built from TRBV27 and TRBJ1-1; 7 nucleotides line up with TRBD1. The J segment lost 3 bases and the V segment lost 5 bases, leaving 12 bases of the junction unmatched. Germline lookup yields CDR1 MNHEY and CDR2 SMNVEV (reference sequence). The CDR3 is 16 residues long. The CDR3 DNA is TGTGCCAGCAGTACTACTTCGACAGGGCGCGACACTGAAGCTTTCTTT. This translates into CASSTTSTGRDTEAFF.

The V gene is TRBV6-6, the J gene TRBJ2-7; D gene ambiguous. V was trimmed by 2 bases and J by 4 bases, leaving 9 bases between them. Germline V CDR1 and CDR2: MNHNY, SVGAGI (reference sequence). The CDR3 loop spans 13 amino acids. The DNA of the CDR3 is TGTGCCAGCAGTTACCTATATCATTACGAGCAGTACTTC. This codes for CASSYLYHYEQYF.

CDR3 sequence (DNA): TGCAGCGTGGGGGGACAAGACGTTTACGAGCAGTACTTC. It specifies CSVGGQDVYEQYF. V and J are TRBV29-1 and TRBJ2-7; TRBD1 or TRBD2 may be the D gene (6 bases each). Per germline, CDR1 SQVTM and CDR2 ANQGSEA. This CDR3 is 13 amino acids long. Trimming shortened V by 6 bases and J by 4 bases, and 16 bases separated the two germline ends.

The chain employs TRBV10-3 and TRBJ2-6; D assignment may be TRBD1 or TRBD2 (5 bases each). V lost 6 bases to trimming and J lost 1 base, with 16 bases between them. Germline V CDR1 and CDR2: ENHRY, SYGVKD. The CDR3 consists of 17 residues. DNA of the CDR3: TGTGCCATCAGGAGCCCGGGACGGCTTTCTGGGGCCAACGTCCTGACTTTC. As protein: CAIRSPGRLSGANVLTF.

The V and J genes are TRBV24-1 and TRBJ2-1; 8 bases line up with TRBD1. The CDR3 runs 13 residues. The V and J ends lost 9 bases and 7 bases, in that order; junction bases with no gene match: 7. Germline CDR1 KGHDR, CDR2 SFDVKD. CDR3 sequence reads: CATVGTGPNEQFF. The CDR3, as DNA: TGTGCCACCGTCGGGACAGGACCGAATGAGCAGTTCTTC.

The chain couples TRBV2 to TRBJ2-7, with TRBD2 as a possible D gene (6 bases). The germline gives CDR1 SNHLY, CDR2 FYNNEI. Between the trimmed V and J ends, which lost 6 bases and 0 bases, there was a span of 18 bases. The length of the CDR3 is 16 residues. CDR3: CASSGAGRAFSYEQYF. The DNA for the CDR3 is TGTGCCAGCAGCGGGGCGGGGCGGGCCTTCTCCTACGAGCAGTACTTC.

The V and J genes are TRBV2 and TRBJ2-4; no clear D gene. CDR1 and CDR2 (germline): SNHLY, FYNNEI. CDR3 length: 11 residues. The V gene lost 4 bases and the J gene lost 8 bases, with 6 bases spanning the gap. The CDR3 protein is CASSVTDIQYF. The CDR3, as DNA: TGTGCCAGCAGTGTAACCGACATTCAGTACTTC.

The V and J genes are TRBV7-9 and TRBJ2-7; no clear D. There are 12 residues in the CDR3. The germline V gene encodes CDR1 SEHNR and CDR2 FQNEAQ (reference sequence). V lost 5 bases, J lost 2 bases, and 7 bases lay in between. The CDR3 region is CASSQDTYEQYF. CDR3 DNA: TGTGCCAGCAGCCAAGACACCTACGAGCAGTACTTC. The full variable domain, its missing parts supplied by reference TRBV7-9 and TRBJ2-7, is DTGVSQNPRHKITKRGQNVTFRCDPISEHNRLYWYRQTLGQGPEFLTYFQNEAQLEKSRLLSDRFSAERPKGSFSTLEIQRTEQGDSAMYLCASSQDTYEQYFGPGTRLTVT.

The chain employs TRBV30 and TRBJ1-2; D might be TRBD1 (5 bases). The CDR3 is made up of 13 amino acids. V was cut by 4 bases and J by 6 bases, with 15 bases left in between. Germline values: CDR1 GTSNPN, CDR2 SVGIG (reference sequence). CDR3 residues: CAWKALGGDGYTF. In DNA form, the CDR3 reads TGTGCCTGGAAGGCTCTCGGGGGTGATGGCTACACCTTC.

The chain employs TRBV5-4 and TRBJ1-6, with D possibly matching TRBD1 (5 bases). Germline V CDR1 and CDR2: SGHNT, YYREEE (reference sequence). The CDR3 consists of 14 residues. Trimming left V 1 base short and J 6 bases short, with 8 bases between. The CDR3 sequence: CASSLMGGNSPLHF. The CDR3 bases are TGTGCCAGCAGCTTGATGGGGGGTAATTCACCCCTCCACTTT.

The CDR3 loop reads CASSTGTGVNYGYTF. The CDR3 nucleotides read TGCGCCAGCAGCACCGGGACAGGGGTAAACTATGGCTACACCTTC. The chain joins TRBV5-1 to TRBJ1-2; 10 bases agree with TRBD1. V trimming: 4 bases; J trimming: 2 bases; junction bases outside the gene matches: 5. The CDR3 spans 15 residues. Germline loops: CDR1 SGHRS, CDR2 YFSETQ.